This T cell receptor beta chain came from a study of blood T cell repertoires in COVID-19 (dated by TCRdb to about 2020). Turning to the overall study: Samples covering the acute and convalescent phases of COVID-19 were provided by collaborators in the United States, Italy and Spain. The repertoires were made available in a free public database intended to serve as a resource for research on the immune response to SARS-CoV-2. Sample metadata almost always included a de-identified subject ID, COVID-19 status, age in years and sex. Where available, HLA class I and class II types were taken from metadata supplied by the sample provider and were not determined by assay-based typing. Samples came from the ongoing ImmuneRACE study (first 160 participants) plus 1,254 subjects from 6 global collaborators. The material from the prospective study consisted of cDNA or gDNA derived from T cells, B-cell-depleted T cells, or PBMCs. Subjects who had been exposed to COVID-19, were actively infected with it, or had recovered from it provided the deeply sampled blood TCRbeta repertoires that made up the dataset. What the study reported, not specific to this receptor: Clinical and demographic metadata were provided uncurated, with the amount varying by source and participant.

Via the germline V gene, CDR1 is ENHRY and CDR2 SYGVKD. Spanning cysteine to phenylalanine, the CDR3 consists of 18 amino acids. The CDR3 DNA has 54 bases and is translated from base 1. The junction shows trimming of 5 bases on V and 7 bases on J, and the gene matches do not reach 16 bases of it. Each collaborating institution followed its own protocols to collect whole blood in K2EDTA tubes. For TCRbeta analysis, collaborators shipped samples as frozen whole blood, isolated PBMCs, or DNA extracted from either of those sample types. TCRbeta CDR3 regions were amplified from genomic DNA using the immunoSEQ Assay, a bias-controlled multiplex PCR. The original methods were these. The number of nucleated cells in each sample was estimated by amplification of reference gene primers within the assay. Sequence reads were collapsed and filtered to measure the absolute abundance of every unique TCRbeta CDR3 rearrangement. For each sample, productive Simpson clonality was calculated as the square root of Simpson's diversity index across productive rearrangements. The table comes from immuneACCESS by way of TCRdb, which keeps in-frame sequences with V and J called. Part of the clones is missing from these tables; in studies checked, under half for an unresolved V gene and the rest for unknown reasons. The DNA gave D and trimming, while V, J and clone size come from that table. This sample holds about 140,000 clones; 80% to 90% were observed only once. Jointly, the top ten make up approximately 11% of the sample.

To note about this clone: The clone's antigen remains unknown. No qualities accompany the bases; no much larger clone lies one base away.

The receptor was derived from a woman of 80 years or more with acute or convalescent COVID-19. The sequenced sample consisted of peripheral blood. This chain joins TRBV10-3 to TRBJ2-1; TRBD2 lines up with 11 middle nucleotides. The encoded CDR3 is CAISSPAGLAGGRNEQFF. Read as DNA, the sequence is TGTGCCATCAGTTCTCCCGCGGGGTTAGCGGGGGGGCGGAATGAGCAGTTCTTC.